This T cell receptor beta chain was found in a study of cytotoxic CD8 clonotypes in ibrutinib-treated CLL. Using immunoSEQ multiplex PCR, the repertoire was profiled, and TCRdb retains in-frame clones only, with some absent. The data contain around 60,000 clones, about 72% of them seen just once; the ten biggest clones take up roughly two fifths. CDR1 is MNHEY, CDR2 SVGAGI, per germline. This CDR3 comprises 16 residues. The V end was cut by 3 bases, the J end by 0 bases, with 12 bases between. The J gene is TRBJ2-4, the V gene TRBV6-5; weak D call: TRBD1 (5 bases). The specimen was PBMCs, collected after 12 months of ibrutinib treatment. The clonotype originates from a human donor with chronic lymphocytic leukemia. In nucleotides, the CDR3 is TGTGCCAGCAGTTATTTGACAGAGCTAGCCAAAAACATTCAGTACTTC. The encoded protein is CASSYLTELAKNIQYF.